These 29 T cell receptor beta chains were sequenced from one sample in a study of blood T cell repertoires in COVID-19. Produced via immunoSEQ multiplex PCR; TCRdb's table is partial and in-frame only. This table holds over 65,000 clones, roughly 90% found once. What was sequenced was peripheral blood. These receptors all come from an older woman with acute or convalescent COVID-19.

The chain recombines TRBV5-1 with TRBJ1-5; tentative D call: TRBD1 (6 bases). V was trimmed by 1 base and J by 1 base, leaving 9 bases between them. This CDR3 is 15 amino acids long. Germline V gene sequence: CDR1 SGHRS, CDR2 YFSETQ. In DNA, the CDR3 is TGCGCCAGCAGCTTGACAGGGCAAAGCAATCAGCCCCAGCATTTT. It codes for CASSLTGQSNQPQHF.

The rearrangement joins TRBV6-4 to TRBJ1-1; D is unresolved. Trimming cost V 4 bases and J 0 bases, with 6 bases left between them. Germline CDR1 reads MRHNA; CDR2 reads SNTAGT. This CDR3 spans 13 amino acids. In nucleotides, the CDR3 is TGTGCCAGCAGTGTGCAGATGAACACTGAAGCTTTCTTT. This translates into CASSVQMNTEAFF.

The chain employs TRBV10-1 and TRBJ1-2; D is uncertain. Per germline, CDR1 WNHNN and CDR2 SYGVQD (reference sequence). This CDR3 is built from 13 residues. Trimming took 2 bases from V and 5 from J, leaving 9 bases between them. The CDR3 sequence: CASSETLQYGYTF. The CDR3 nucleotides read TGCGCCAGCAGTGAGACATTACAATATGGCTACACCTTC.

The CDR3 loop is CASSPLPGEKLFF. The CDR3 nucleotides are TGTGCCAGCTCACCACTCCCGGGAGAAAAACTGTTTTTT. The rearrangement links TRBV18 to TRBJ1-4; D call uncertain. Germline CDR1 KGHSH, CDR2 LQKENI. The CDR3 is 13 amino acids. V lost 1 base and J 8 bases, leaving 8 bases between the germline ends.

This chain uses TRBV6-5 with TRBJ1-1; D not resolved. The germline V and J ends were trimmed by 6 bases and 3 bases, with 14 bases remaining between them. Germline assignment: CDR1 MNHEY and CDR2 SVGAGI. The length of the CDR3 is 14 residues. The CDR3 is CASRVTQRDTEAFF. Written as DNA, the CDR3 is TGTGCCAGCAGGGTGACCCAGAGGGACACTGAAGCTTTCTTT.

This chain uses TRBV4-1 with TRBJ2-3; the D is unclear. The CDR3 totals 16 residues. V gave up 2 bases and J gave up 2 bases, with 14 bases separating them. The germline V gene has CDR1 MGHRA and CDR2 YSYEKL. The CDR3 loop reads CASSQPIRRNTDTQYF. CDR3 DNA: TGCGCCAGCAGCCAACCCATCCGCAGGAACACAGATACGCAGTATTTT.

In the case of this clone: At one boundary the junction diverges from the germline segment, which might be a read error. The rearrangement links TRBV6-5 to TRBJ1-4; D gene uncertain. Germline lookup yields CDR1 MNHEY and CDR2 SVGAGI. The CDR3 sequence is 15 residues long. CDR3 region: CVSRSFEGANEKLFF. Here the CDR3 DNA reads TGTGTCAGCAGGTCCTTTGAGGGAGCTAATGAAAAACTGTTTTTT.

The chain carries TRBV15 and TRBJ2-7, with TRBD2 as a possible D gene (5 bases). CDR3 length: 17 amino acids. Per the germline V gene, CDR1 is LNHNV and CDR2 is YYDKDF (reference sequence). Trimming stripped 2 bases from V and 0 bases from J, with 17 bases between. The CDR3 coding sequence is TGTGCCACCAGCAGATCCGGGCCCTTTGAGGGCTCCTACGAGCAGTACGTC. Protein: CATSRSGPFEGSYEQYV.

The chain joins TRBV6-2 or TRBV6-3 to TRBJ2-7; maybe TRBD2 (5 bases). Trimming left V 5 bases short and J 3 bases short, with 11 bases between. The CDR3 is made up of 13 amino acids. Germline CDR1 MNHEY, CDR2 SVGEGT. Here the CDR3 reads CASSPKLVYEQYV. DNA for the CDR3: TGTGCCAGCAGTCCGAAACTAGTCTACGAGCAGTACGTC.

The chain couples TRBV2 to TRBJ1-5, with D tentatively TRBD1 (6 bases). The V gene's germline CDR1 is SNHLY and CDR2 FYNNEI. The CDR3 is 13 amino acids. Deletions cut 4 bases from V and 7 bases from J, with 11 bases between. CDR3 in amino acids: CASSVQGLQPQHF. CDR3 bases: TGTGCCAGCAGTGTTCAGGGGCTCCAGCCCCAGCATTTT.

The chain links TRBV29-1 to TRBJ1-5, with D unclear. Looked up from germline, CDR1 is SQVTM and CDR2 is ANQGSEA. There are 12 residues in the CDR3. V lost 7 bases to trimming and J lost 5 bases, with 12 bases between them. The CDR3 sequence: CSAGWGDQPQHF. The CDR3 DNA reads as TGCAGCGCTGGGTGGGGAGATCAGCCCCAGCATTTT. Drawing the rest from reference TRBV29-1 and TRBJ1-5, the complete variable domain is SAVISQKPSRDICQRGTSLTIQCQVDSQVTMMFWYRQQPGQSLTLIATANQGSEATYESGFVIDKFPISRPNLTFSTLTVSNMSPEDSSIYLCSAGWGDQPQHFGDGTRLSIL.

This clone was found once. This sequence joins TRBV5-1 and TRBJ2-3, with TRBD2 identical over 15 bases. The CDR3 runs to 19 residues. Germline assignment: CDR1 SGHRS and CDR2 YFSETQ. Germline trimming cut 0 bases from V and 1 base from J; bases unmatched to any gene: 6. CDR3 region: CASSLGTSGGAGGTDTQYF. The CDR3 region has the DNA TGCGCCAGCAGCTTGGGGACTAGCGGGGGGGCTGGCGGCACAGATACGCAGTATTTT.

V gene TRBV9 combines with J gene TRBJ1-2, with TRBD1 matching over 9 bases. The ends lost 0 bases at V and 7 bases at J; junction bases unmatched: 10. The CDR3 sequence is 16 residues long. Germline lookup yields CDR1 SGDLS and CDR2 YYNGEE. The CDR3 loop is CASSVDPQTGGGGYTF. The CDR3 coding sequence is TGTGCCAGCAGCGTAGATCCCCAGACAGGGGGAGGTGGCTACACCTTC.

The chain recombines TRBV6-1 with TRBJ1-4, with D perhaps TRBD1 (6 bases). Germline V gives CDR1 MNHNS, CDR2 SASEGT. Between the trimmed V and J ends, which lost 2 bases and 8 bases, there was a span of 18 bases. This CDR3 is 16 amino acids long. The CDR3, as DNA: TGTGCCAGCAGTGAACAGAGGCAGGGGATCCTGGAAAAACTGTTTTTT. Amino acid sequence: CASSEQRQGILEKLFF.

The chain couples TRBV14 to TRBJ2-1; 10 bases align to TRBD2. CDR1 is SGHDN, CDR2 FVKESK, per germline. CDR3 size: 17 residues. With V trimmed by 4 bases and J by 5 bases, 11 bases remained unmatched. CDR3 in DNA: TGTGCCAGCAGCCCCACCGTCCTAGCGGGAGTCGACAATGAGCAGTTCTTC. Its protein is CASSPTVLAGVDNEQFF.

The chain is built from TRBV5-1 and TRBJ2-2; possible D gene TRBD2, 7 bases. The CDR3 spans 17 residues. V was trimmed by 0 bases and J by 1 base, leaving 13 bases between them. Germline-derived CDR1 and CDR2 are SGHRS and YFSETQ. CDR3 loop: CASSLVAGAMNTGELFF. Here the CDR3 DNA reads TGCGCCAGCAGCTTGGTTGCGGGGGCAATGAACACCGGGGAGCTGTTTTTT.

J is TRBJ2-1 and V is TRBV24-1; TRBD2 aligns across 11 bases. Germline V gives CDR1 KGHDR, CDR2 SFDVKD. This CDR3 has 18 amino acids. The V and J ends lost 3 bases and 6 bases, in that order; junction bases with no gene match: 12. CDR3 in DNA: TGTGCCACCAGTGATGGGGTAGCGGGAGGGCTACCTATCAATGAGCAGTTCTTC. Amino acid sequence: CATSDGVAGGLPINEQFF.

The chain uses TRBV4-1 and TRBJ1-4; D gene unclear. Between the trimmed V and J ends, which lost 1 base and 8 bases, there was a span of 14 bases. This CDR3 is 15 amino acids long. Germline V gene data show CDR1 as MGHRA and CDR2 as YSYEKL. CDR3: CASSQAPGRVEKLFF. DNA of the CDR3: TGCGCCAGCAGCCAAGCCCCCGGGAGGGTGGAAAAACTGTTTTTT.

V usage is TRBV25-1 and J usage is TRBJ1-1; no definite D call. The ends were cut back, 2 bases at V and 4 bases at J, with 11 bases in the middle. The CDR3 runs 14 residues. Germline-derived CDR1 and CDR2 are MGHDK and SYGVNS. DNA of the CDR3: TGTGCCAGCAGTGAAGAAATGATGAGCACTGAAGCTTTCTTT. Its protein is CASSEEMMSTEAFF.

CDR3 loop: CASRSAGREQFF. The CDR3 DNA is TGTGCCAGCAGGTCCGCGGGCCGTGAGCAGTTCTTC. The V gene is TRBV28, the J gene TRBJ2-1, with D possibly being TRBD2 (5 bases). Germline CDR1 is MDHEN and CDR2 is SYDVKM. The CDR3 is 12 amino acids. The V end lost 6 bases, the J end lost 9 bases, and 12 bases lay between the germline ends.

The chain links TRBV24-1 to TRBJ1-4; TRBD1 matches at 12 bases. The length of the CDR3 is 15 residues. V lost 3 bases and J lost 11; bases outside the gene matches: 6. Germline CDR1 reads KGHDR; CDR2 reads SFDVKD. The DNA for the CDR3 is TGTGCCACCAGTGATAACCGGGACAGGGGGCGTAAACTGTTTTTT. Its translation is CATSDNRDRGRKLFF.

The DNA for the CDR3 is TGCGCCAGCAGCTTGGCGGTAACGGGACAACGAGGCTACACCTTC. Translating gives CASSLAVTGQRGYTF. The genes are TRBV5-1 and TRBJ1-2; possibly TRBD1 for D (6 bases). The germline V and J ends were trimmed by 0 bases and 8 bases, with 17 bases remaining between them. Looked up from germline, CDR1 is SGHRS and CDR2 is YFSETQ. This CDR3 contains 15 residues.

J is TRBJ2-2 and V is TRBV6-5, with TRBD1 identical over 9 bases. Germline CDR1 reads MNHEY; CDR2 reads SVGAGI. The V gene end was trimmed by 0 bases and the J gene end by 5 bases; junction bases not matched to a gene: 4. The CDR3 extends over 16 amino acids. As DNA, the CDR3 is TGTGCCAGCAGTTACTCGGGGACAGGGAGGACCGGGGAGCTGTTTTTT. Protein sequence: CASSYSGTGRTGELFF.

The rearrangement uses TRBV19 and TRBJ1-3, with D unclear. The germline CDR1 and CDR2 sequences are LNHDA and SQIVND (reference sequence). V was cut by 4 bases and J by 2 bases, with 12 bases left in between. This CDR3 is 15 amino acids long. CDR3 DNA sequence: TGTGCCAGTAGTAGCCTCCCGAGGACTGGAAACACCATATATTTT. Protein: CASSSLPRTGNTIYF.

This clone is a singleton in its sample. This chain uses TRBV2 with TRBJ1-5; the D is unclear. Looked up from germline, CDR1 is SNHLY and CDR2 is FYNNEI. V was pared by 7 bases and J by 4 bases, with 11 bases between. The CDR3 runs to 13 residues. CDR3 sequence: CASTLTGNQPQHF. The CDR3, as DNA: TGTGCCAGCACCTTGACGGGTAATCAGCCCCAGCATTTT.

This clone occurred once. V gene TRBV28 combines with J gene TRBJ1-3; D is possibly TRBD1 (6 bases). Germline lookup yields CDR1 MDHEN and CDR2 SYDVKM. V was trimmed by 4 bases and J by 0 bases, leaving 13 bases between them. The CDR3 consists of 16 residues. The CDR3 region has the DNA TGTGCCAGCAGTTCTCCTAGGGGGAGCTCTGGAAACACCATATATTTT. Protein product: CASSSPRGSSGNTIYF.

About this clone itself: At one end, the junction sequence differs from germline, possibly due to a read error. The genes are TRBV5-1 and TRBJ1-1, with TRBD1 identical over 7 bases. CDR1 is SGHRS, CDR2 YFSETQ, per germline. The CDR3 consists of 14 residues. The CDR3: CASSLRGQNAEAFF. The DNA for the CDR3 is TGCGCCAGCAGCTTAAGGGGGCAGAACGCTGAAGCTTTCTTT.

The rearrangement uses TRBV4-1 and TRBJ1-1; D ambiguous. From germline, CDR1 is MGHRA and CDR2 YSYEKL. The CDR3 has 14 residues. V lost 1 base and J lost 3, with 9 bases in between. In nucleotides, the CDR3 is TGCGCCAGCAGCCAAGGAGAGGGATACACTGAAGCTTTCTTT. Its protein product is CASSQGEGYTEAFF.

The rearrangement joins TRBV5-1 to TRBJ1-1; D unclear. CDR3 length equals 14 residues. V lost 0 bases to trimming and J lost 0 bases, with 6 bases between them. Per the germline V gene, CDR1 is SGHRS and CDR2 is YFSETQ. The CDR3 protein is CASSLDSLNTEAFF. CDR3 nucleotides: TGCGCCAGCAGCTTGGACAGCCTGAACACTGAAGCTTTCTTT.